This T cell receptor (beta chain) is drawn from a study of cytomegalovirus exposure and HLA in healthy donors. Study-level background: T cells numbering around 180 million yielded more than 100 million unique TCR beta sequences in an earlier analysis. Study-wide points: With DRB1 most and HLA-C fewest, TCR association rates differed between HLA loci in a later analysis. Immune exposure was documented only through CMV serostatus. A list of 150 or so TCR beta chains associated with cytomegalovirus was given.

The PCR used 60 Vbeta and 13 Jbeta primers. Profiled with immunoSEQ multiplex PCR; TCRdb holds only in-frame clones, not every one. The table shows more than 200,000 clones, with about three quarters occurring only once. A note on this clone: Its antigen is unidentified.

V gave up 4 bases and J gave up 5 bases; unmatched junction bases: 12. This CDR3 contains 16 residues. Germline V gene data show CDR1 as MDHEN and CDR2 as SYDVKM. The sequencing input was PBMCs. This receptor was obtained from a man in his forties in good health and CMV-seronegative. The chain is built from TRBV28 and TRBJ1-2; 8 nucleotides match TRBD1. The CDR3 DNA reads TGTGCCAGCAGTTCGCCAAAACCGGGACAGGTATATGGCTACACCTTC. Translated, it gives CASSSPKPGQVYGYTF.